This T cell receptor beta chain was recovered during a study of blood T cell repertoires in COVID-19. About the study: The samples span acute and convalescent COVID-19 from the United States, Italy and Spain. Sources were T cells, B-cell-depleted T cells, or PBMCs; the material itself was cDNA or gDNA.

Authors' processing steps: Scientists estimated how many nucleated cells there were by amplifying reference gene primers. Sequenced by immunoSEQ multiplex PCR; TCRdb stores in-frame clones only, minus some. V, J and clone size derive from that table, while D and trimming were established from the DNA sequence. The data show 70,000 to 80,000 clones, with 85% seen just once and 35% to 40% held by the top ten. The specimen sequenced was peripheral blood. The clonotype originates from a woman of 80 years or more with active or convalescent COVID-19.

The CDR3 DNA reads as TGTGCCAGCAGCCAACTAGGATCCTCGCAGTATTTT. This gives the protein CASSQLGSSQYF. The J gene is TRBJ2-3, the V gene TRBV7-2; D is possibly TRBD2 (5 bases). The CDR3 covers 12 residues. The V end was cut by 5 bases, the J end by 10 bases, with 13 bases between. CDR1 SGHTA and CDR2 FQGNSA come from the germline V gene.